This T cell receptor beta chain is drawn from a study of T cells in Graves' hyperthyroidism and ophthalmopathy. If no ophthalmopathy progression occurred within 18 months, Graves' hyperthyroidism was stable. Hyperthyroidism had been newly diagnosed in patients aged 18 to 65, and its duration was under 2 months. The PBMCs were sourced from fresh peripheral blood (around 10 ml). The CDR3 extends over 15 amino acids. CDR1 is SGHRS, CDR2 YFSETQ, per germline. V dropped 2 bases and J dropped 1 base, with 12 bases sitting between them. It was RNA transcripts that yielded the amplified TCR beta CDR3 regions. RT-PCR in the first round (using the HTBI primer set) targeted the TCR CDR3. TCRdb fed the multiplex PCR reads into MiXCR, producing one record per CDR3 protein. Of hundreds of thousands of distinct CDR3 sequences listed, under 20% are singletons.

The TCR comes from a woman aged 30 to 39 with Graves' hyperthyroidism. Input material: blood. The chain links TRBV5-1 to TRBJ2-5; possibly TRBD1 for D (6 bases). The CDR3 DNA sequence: TGCGCCAGCAGCTTCTCTGGACAGTCCCAAGAGACCCAGTACTTC. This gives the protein CASSFSGQSQETQYF. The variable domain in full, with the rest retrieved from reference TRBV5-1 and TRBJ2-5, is KAGVTQTPRYLIKTRGQQVTLSCSPISGHRSVSWYQQTPGQGLQFLFEYFSETQRNKGNFPGRFSGRQFSNSRSEMNVSTLELGDSALYLCASSFSGQSQETQYFGPGTRLLVL.